This T cell receptor beta chain stems from a study of vaccination and CD4 T cells after COVID-19. The V end lost 3 bases, the J end lost 5 bases, and 17 bases lay between the germline ends. Germline V lookup: CDR1 DFQATT, CDR2 SNEGSKA (reference sequence). The CDR3 runs to 15 residues. The time point here: late sampling 161 to 241 days after vaccination in a few convalescent patients. Sample treatment: approximately 9-day PBMC culture with coronavirus spike peptide pools or control peptides (ViraFEST assay). Sequencing of DNA taken from cultured CD4+ T cells relied on the Oncomine TCR Beta short-read assay. MiXCR, run by TCRdb on the PCR reads, gives a single entry per CDR3 protein. The sample records tens of thousands of distinct CDR3 sequences, over 25% being singletons. This clonotype was seen only a few times. Its target is not known.

This specimen was CD4+ T cells from blood, cultured in vitro, taken about 7 months after SARS-CoV-2 vaccination. The chain recombines TRBV20-1 with TRBJ2-1; D gene unclear. This clonotype was obtained from a human donor who had recovered from COVID-19. The CDR3 is CSARFPPYKDNEQFF. As DNA, the CDR3 is TGCAGTGCTAGGTTCCCCCCCTATAAGGACAATGAGCAGTTCTTC.